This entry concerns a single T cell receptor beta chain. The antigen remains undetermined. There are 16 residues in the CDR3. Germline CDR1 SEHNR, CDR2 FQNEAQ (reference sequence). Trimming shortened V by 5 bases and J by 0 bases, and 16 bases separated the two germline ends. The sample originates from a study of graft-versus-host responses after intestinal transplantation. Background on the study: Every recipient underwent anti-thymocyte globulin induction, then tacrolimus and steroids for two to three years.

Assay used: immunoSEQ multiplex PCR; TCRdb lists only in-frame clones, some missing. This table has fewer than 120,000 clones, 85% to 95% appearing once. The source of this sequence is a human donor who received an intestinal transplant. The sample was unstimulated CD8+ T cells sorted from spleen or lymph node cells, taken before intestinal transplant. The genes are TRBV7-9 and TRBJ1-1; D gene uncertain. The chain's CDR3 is CASSHTTEPMNTEAFF. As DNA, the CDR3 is TGTGCCAGCAGCCATACAACGGAACCTATGAACACTGAAGCTTTCTTT.